This T cell receptor beta chain was recorded in a study of T cells in Graves' hyperthyroidism and ophthalmopathy. Amplification of TCR beta CDR3 regions used RNA as the template. The HTBI primer set was used in a first-round RT-PCR of the TCR CDR3. TCRdb called the multiplex PCR reads again in MiXCR, with one record for every CDR3 protein. Of approximately 520,000 distinct CDR3 sequences listed, roughly 25% are singletons. CDR1 and CDR2 from the germline V gene are LNHDA and SQIVND (reference sequence). The CDR3 covers 13 residues. V trimming: 8 bases; J trimming: 2 bases; junction bases outside the gene matches: 2. This clonotype was detected ten times or more.

The origin of this receptor is a woman under 40 with Graves' ophthalmopathy. The V gene is TRBV19, the J gene TRBJ1-2; TRBD1 aligns across 10 bases. What was sequenced was blood. CDR3 residues: CASSGQGNYGYTF. The CDR3 DNA sequence: TGTGCCAGTTCGGGACAGGGGAACTATGGCTACACCTTC.